This is a list of T cell receptor beta chains from one sample in a study of blood T cell repertoires in COVID-19. Clones were read by immunoSEQ multiplex PCR, and TCRdb kept only the in-frame ones, dropping some. The profile shows 150,000 to 200,000 clones, approximately 82% of them singletons. Input material: PBMCs or T cells enriched from blood (not recorded which). The receptors originated from a man aged 45-60 years who had recovered from COVID-19. Each CDR3 is given with its conserved first and last residue. D genes are given only for firm matches. A clone size is listed for some rows: how often the clone was seen (once, few, many), or a class if it is expanded.

j_gene,len,v_gene,abundance,d_gene,CDR3nt,CDR3aa
TRBJ2-6,17,TRBV5-1,NA,TRBD1,TGCGCCAGCAGCTTGTTAGGACAGGGTACTGGGGCCAACGTCCTGACTTTC,CASSLLGQGTGANVLTF
TRBJ1-2,14,TRBV27,NA,NA,TGTGCCAGCAGTTTCCGGGGGGCAATCGCCGGCTACACCTTC,CASSFRGAIAGYTF
TRBJ1-5,13,TRBV7-3,once,NA,TGTGCCAGCAGCTTAAAGTTGGGAGAGCCCCAGCATTTT,CASSLKLGEPQHF
TRBJ1-1,13,TRBV24-1,NA,NA,TGTGCCACCAGTGGAGGCGGGGACACTGAAGCTTTCTTT,CATSGGGDTEAFF
TRBJ1-2,16,TRBV27,NA,TRBD1,TGTGCCAGCAGTTGGGGGACAGGTCGCGGGGACTATGGCTACACCTTC,CASSWGTGRGDYGYTF
TRBJ2-3,15,TRBV7-9,NA,TRBD2,TGTGCCAGCAGCCCTGGGGCTCTAGCGGGGGTTTCGCAGTATTTT,CASSPGALAGVSQYF
TRBJ1-2,13,TRBV14,few,NA,TGTGCCAGCAGCCAAGTCAGGGATCGGGGCTACACCTTC,CASSQVRDRGYTF
TRBJ1-1,14,TRBV7-9,NA,NA,TGTGCCAGCAGCCAATTCTTAGAGAACACTGAAGCTTTCTTT,CASSQFLENTEAFF
TRBJ1-5,15,TRBV7-2,once,NA,TGTGCCAGCAGCCAAACAGGGTATAGCAATCAGCCCCAGCATTTT,CASSQTGYSNQPQHF
TRBJ2-7,14,TRBV19,NA,NA,TGTGCCAGTAGTATGCAGGTATTCTCCTACGAGCAGTACTTC,CASSMQVFSYEQYF
TRBJ1-3,15,TRBV5-4,NA,NA,TGTGCCAGCAGCGGGGACATATACTCTGGAAACACCATATATTTT,CASSGDIYSGNTIYF
TRBJ2-2,15,TRBV5-1,NA,TRBD1,TGCGCCAGCCGCTACGGGACAGTAAACACCGGGGAGCTGTTTTTT,CASRYGTVNTGELFF
TRBJ2-7,15,TRBV7-9,NA,NA,TGTGCCAGCAGCTCCAGAGGGGGGACAGTTAGAGAGCAGTACTTC,CASSSRGGTVREQYF
TRBJ1-2,14,TRBV9,NA,NA,TGTGCCAGCAGCGTAGAGCCTCAGGGGCATGGCTACACCTTC,CASSVEPQGHGYTF
TRBJ1-2,15,TRBV3-1/TRBV3-2,NA,NA,TGTGCCAGCAGCCAAGGTGCCAGTGTTAACTATGGCTACACCTTC,CASSQGASVNYGYTF
TRBJ1-1,12,TRBV28,NA,TRBD1,TGTGCCACTCACGACAGGGTCTCTGAAGCTTTCTTT,CATHDRVSEAFF
TRBJ2-7,14,TRBV28,NA,TRBD2,TGTGCCAGCACCTTCAGCGGGGGGAAGTACGAGCAGTACTTC,CASTFSGGKYEQYF
TRBJ1-2,13,TRBV6-6,NA,NA,TGTGCCAGCAGTTACGACATTAACTATGGCTACACCTTC,CASSYDINYGYTF
TRBJ1-1,12,TRBV5-1,NA,TRBD1,TGCGCCAGCCGGACAGGGGTGACTGAAGCTTTCTTT,CASRTGVTEAFF
TRBJ1-2,12,TRBV30,NA,NA,TGTGCCTGGAGTGTACCAGATTATGGCTACACCTTC,CAWSVPDYGYTF
TRBJ2-3,17,TRBV11-2,NA,TRBD2,TGTGCCAGCAGCCCCCGGACTAGCGGGGGGGCCGGGGATACGCAGTATTTT,CASSPRTSGGAGDTQYF
TRBJ2-2,10,TRBV7-9,NA,NA,TGTGCCAGCCGTCCCGGGGAGCTGTTTTTT,CASRPGELFF
TRBJ1-3,16,TRBV11-2,NA,NA,TGTGCCAGCACCCCCGCCTGGGCTAACTCTGGAAACACCATATATTTT,CASTPAWANSGNTIYF
TRBJ2-5,16,TRBV7-9,NA,NA,TGTGCCAGCAGCTTAGATGTCGTTTCGGGACAAGAGACCCAGTACTTC,CASSLDVVSGQETQYF
TRBJ2-7,16,TRBV5-1,NA,TRBD1,TGCGCCAGCAGTTGGGCGATAGACAGGGGTTCCTCCGAGCAGTACTTC,CASSWAIDRGSSEQYF
TRBJ1-1,15,TRBV7-8,once,NA,TGTGCCAGCAGCTTAACAGGGATAGGGAGTTCTGAAGCTTTCTTT,CASSLTGIGSSEAFF
TRBJ1-6,15,TRBV6-2/TRBV6-3,NA,NA,TGTGCCAGCAGTTATAGGCTCCGGAGTGGTTCACCCCTCCACTTT,CASSYRLRSGSPLHF
TRBJ1-1,13,TRBV6-6,NA,NA,TGTGCCAGCAGTCCCCGACAGGATGCTGAAGCTTTCTTT,CASSPRQDAEAFF
TRBJ2-7,14,TRBV3-1/TRBV3-2,NA,NA,TGTGCCAGCAGCCGGTCAGCAGGGCTCCGGGAGCAGTACTTC,CASSRSAGLREQYF
TRBJ2-7,13,TRBV7-2,once,TRBD2,TGTGCCAGCAGCGAGTCGGGGGGGTACGAGCAGTACTTC,CASSESGGYEQYF